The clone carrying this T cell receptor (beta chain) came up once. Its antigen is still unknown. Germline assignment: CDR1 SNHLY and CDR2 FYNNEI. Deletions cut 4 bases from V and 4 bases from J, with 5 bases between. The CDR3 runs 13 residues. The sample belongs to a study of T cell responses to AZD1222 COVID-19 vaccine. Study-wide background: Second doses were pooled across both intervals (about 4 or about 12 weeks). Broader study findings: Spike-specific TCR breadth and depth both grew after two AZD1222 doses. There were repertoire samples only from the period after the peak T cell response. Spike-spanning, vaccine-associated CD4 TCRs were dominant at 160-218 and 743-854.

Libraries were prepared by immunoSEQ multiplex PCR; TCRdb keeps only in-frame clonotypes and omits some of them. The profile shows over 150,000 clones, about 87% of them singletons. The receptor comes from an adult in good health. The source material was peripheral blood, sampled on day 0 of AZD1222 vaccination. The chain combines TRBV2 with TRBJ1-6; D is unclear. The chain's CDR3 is CASSVDYNSPLHF. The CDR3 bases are TGTGCCAGCAGTGTCGATTATAATTCACCCCTCCACTTT. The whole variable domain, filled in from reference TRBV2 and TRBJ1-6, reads EPEVTQTPSHQVTQMGQEVILRCVPISNHLYFYWYRQILGQKVEFLVSFYNNEISEKSEIFDDQFSVERPDGSNFTLKIRSTKLEDSAMYFCASSVDYNSPLHFGNGTRLTVT.